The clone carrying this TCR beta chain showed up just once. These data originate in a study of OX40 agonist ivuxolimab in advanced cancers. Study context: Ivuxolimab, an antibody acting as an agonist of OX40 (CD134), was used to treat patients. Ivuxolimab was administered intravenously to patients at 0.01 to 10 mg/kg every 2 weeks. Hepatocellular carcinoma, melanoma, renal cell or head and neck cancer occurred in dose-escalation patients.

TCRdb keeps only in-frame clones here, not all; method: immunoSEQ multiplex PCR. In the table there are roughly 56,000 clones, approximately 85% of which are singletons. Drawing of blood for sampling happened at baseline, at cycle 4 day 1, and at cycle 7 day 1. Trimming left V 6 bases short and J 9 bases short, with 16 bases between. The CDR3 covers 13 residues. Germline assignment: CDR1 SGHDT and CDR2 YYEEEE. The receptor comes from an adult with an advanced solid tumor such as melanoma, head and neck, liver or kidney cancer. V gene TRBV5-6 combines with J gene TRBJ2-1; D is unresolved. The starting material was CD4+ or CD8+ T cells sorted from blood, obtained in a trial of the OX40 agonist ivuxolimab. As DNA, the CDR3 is TGTGCCAGCACCCTTGAAGTGGACGGTGAGCAGTTCTTC. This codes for CASTLEVDGEQFF.